Given below is one T cell receptor (beta chain) in context. The record originates from a study of immune evolution from preneoplasia to lung adenocarcinoma. Study context: HLA loss of heterozygosity: 6% to 7.5% AIS, around 16% MIA, around 35% ADC, none AAH.

Some clones are missing from TCRdb's copy, which holds only in-frame ones; the method was immunoSEQ multiplex PCR. The table shows about 11,000 clones, with roughly 79% occurring only once. Between the mid-2010s and the late 2010s, patients underwent resection in Japan or China. After pathologic assessment, macro-dissection selected premalignant or tumor cells for extraction. Trimming removed 0 bases at V and 6 bases at J, with 13 bases between. Per the germline V gene, CDR1 is SGHNT and CDR2 is YYREEE (reference sequence). The CDR3 runs 16 residues. Sequencing used FFPE minimally invasive lung adenocarcinoma tissue. The source is a person aged 55-80 years with lung adenocarcinoma. The chain has TRBV5-4 and TRBJ1-6; possible D gene TRBD1, 6 bases. DNA for the CDR3: TGTGCCAGCAGCTTGGGAGGGGGGTACGGTAATTCACCCCTCCACTTT. Its protein is CASSLGGGYGNSPLHF.